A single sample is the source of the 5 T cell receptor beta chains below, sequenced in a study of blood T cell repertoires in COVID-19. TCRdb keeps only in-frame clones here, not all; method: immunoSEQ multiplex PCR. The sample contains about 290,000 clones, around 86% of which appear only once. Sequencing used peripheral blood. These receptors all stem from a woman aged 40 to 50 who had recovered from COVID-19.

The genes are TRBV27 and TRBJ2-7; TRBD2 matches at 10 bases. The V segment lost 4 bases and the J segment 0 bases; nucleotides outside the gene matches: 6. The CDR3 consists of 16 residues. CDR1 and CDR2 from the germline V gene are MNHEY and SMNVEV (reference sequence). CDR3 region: CASSSSGLAASYEQYF. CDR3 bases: TGTGCCAGCAGTTCATCAGGACTAGCGGCCTCCTACGAGCAGTACTTC.

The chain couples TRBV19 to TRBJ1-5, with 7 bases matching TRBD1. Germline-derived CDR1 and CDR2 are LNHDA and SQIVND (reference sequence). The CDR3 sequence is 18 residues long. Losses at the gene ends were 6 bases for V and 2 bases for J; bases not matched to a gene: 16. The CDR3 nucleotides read TGTGCCAGTAGCCCGTCGGAGACAGGGTACACGGGCAATCAGCCCCAGCATTTT. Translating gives CASSPSETGYTGNQPQHF. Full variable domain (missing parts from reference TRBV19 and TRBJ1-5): DGGITQSPKYLFRKEGQNVTLSCEQNLNHDAMYWYRQDPGQGLRLIYYSQIVNDFQKGDIAEGYSVSREKKESFPLTVTSAQKNPTAFYLCASSPSETGYTGNQPQHFGDGTRLSIL.

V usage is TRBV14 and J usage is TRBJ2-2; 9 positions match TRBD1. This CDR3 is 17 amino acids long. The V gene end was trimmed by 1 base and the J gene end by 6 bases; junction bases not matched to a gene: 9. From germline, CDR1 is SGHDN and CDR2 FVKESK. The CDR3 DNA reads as TGTGCCAGCAGCCAAGCAATTGGGACAGGGATCTCCGGGGAGCTGTTTTTT. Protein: CASSQAIGTGISGELFF.

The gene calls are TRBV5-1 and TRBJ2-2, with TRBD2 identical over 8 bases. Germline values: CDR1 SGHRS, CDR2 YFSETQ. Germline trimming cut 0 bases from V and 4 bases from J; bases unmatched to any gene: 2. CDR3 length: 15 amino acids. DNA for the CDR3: TGCGCCAGCAGCTTGGCTAGCGGGCCCACCGGGGAGCTGTTTTTT. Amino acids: CASSLASGPTGELFF.

The CDR3 DNA sequence: TGTGCCAGCAGCTTATTGAGGGAACCCTGGGAGACCCAGTACTTC. It codes for CASSLLREPWETQYF. This sequence joins TRBV7-9 and TRBJ2-5; maybe TRBD2 (5 bases). There are 15 residues in the CDR3. V was trimmed by 2 bases and J by 5 bases, leaving 15 bases between them. Per germline, CDR1 SEHNR and CDR2 FQNEAQ (reference sequence).